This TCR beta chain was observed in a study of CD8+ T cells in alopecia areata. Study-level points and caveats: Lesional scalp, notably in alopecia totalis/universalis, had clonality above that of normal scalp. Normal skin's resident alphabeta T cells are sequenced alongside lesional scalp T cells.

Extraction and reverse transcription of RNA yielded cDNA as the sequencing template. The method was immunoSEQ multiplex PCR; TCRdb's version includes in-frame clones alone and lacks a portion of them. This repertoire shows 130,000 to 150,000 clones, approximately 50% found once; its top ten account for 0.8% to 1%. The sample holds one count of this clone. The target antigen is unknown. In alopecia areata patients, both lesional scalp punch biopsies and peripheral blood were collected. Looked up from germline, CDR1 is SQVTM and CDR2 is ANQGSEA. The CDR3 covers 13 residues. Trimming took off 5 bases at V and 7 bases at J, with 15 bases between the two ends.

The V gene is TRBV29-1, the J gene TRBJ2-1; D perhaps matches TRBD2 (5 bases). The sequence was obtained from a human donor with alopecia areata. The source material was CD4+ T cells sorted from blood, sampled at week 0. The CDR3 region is CSVLLLVGNEQFF. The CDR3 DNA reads TGCAGCGTTCTATTACTAGTCGGGAATGAGCAGTTCTTC.